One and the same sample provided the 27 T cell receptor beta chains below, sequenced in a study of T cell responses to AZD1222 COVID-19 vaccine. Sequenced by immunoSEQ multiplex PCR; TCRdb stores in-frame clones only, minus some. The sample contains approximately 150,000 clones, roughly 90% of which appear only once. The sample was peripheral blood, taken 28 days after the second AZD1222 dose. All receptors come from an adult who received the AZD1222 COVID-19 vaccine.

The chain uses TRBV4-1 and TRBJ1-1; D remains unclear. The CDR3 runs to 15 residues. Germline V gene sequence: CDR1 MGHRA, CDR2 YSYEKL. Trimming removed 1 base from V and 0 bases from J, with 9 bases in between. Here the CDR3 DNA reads TGCGCCAGCAGCCAAGCTTTAACGATGAACACTGAAGCTTTCTTT. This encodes CASSQALTMNTEAFF.

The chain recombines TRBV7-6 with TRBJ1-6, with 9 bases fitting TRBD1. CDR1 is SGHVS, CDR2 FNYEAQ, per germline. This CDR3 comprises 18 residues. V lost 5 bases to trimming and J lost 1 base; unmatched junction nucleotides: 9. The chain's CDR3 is CASSRRTGESSYNSPLHF. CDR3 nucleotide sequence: TGTGCCAGCAGCCGCCGGACAGGGGAATCGTCCTATAATTCACCCCTCCACTTT.

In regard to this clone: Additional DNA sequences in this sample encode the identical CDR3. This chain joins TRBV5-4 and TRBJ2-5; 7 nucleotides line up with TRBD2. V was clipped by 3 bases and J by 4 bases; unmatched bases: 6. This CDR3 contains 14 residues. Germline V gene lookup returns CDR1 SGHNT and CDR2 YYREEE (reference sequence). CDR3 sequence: CASSYPGGGETQYF. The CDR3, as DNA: TGTGCCAGCAGCTACCCGGGCGGGGGAGAGACCCAGTACTTC.

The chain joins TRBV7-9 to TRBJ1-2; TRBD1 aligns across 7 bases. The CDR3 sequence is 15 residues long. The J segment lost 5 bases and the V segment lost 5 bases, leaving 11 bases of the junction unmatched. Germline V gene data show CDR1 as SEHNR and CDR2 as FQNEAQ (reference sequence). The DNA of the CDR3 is TGTGCCAGCAGCCCTGACAGGGCTCCACTATATGGCTACACCTTC. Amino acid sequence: CASSPDRAPLYGYTF.

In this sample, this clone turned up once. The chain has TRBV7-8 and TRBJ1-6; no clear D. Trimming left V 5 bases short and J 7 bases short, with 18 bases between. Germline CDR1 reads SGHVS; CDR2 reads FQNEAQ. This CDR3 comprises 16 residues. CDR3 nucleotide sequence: TGTGCCAGCAGCGATGGGCTCGGAGGATCCAATTCACCCCTCCACTTT. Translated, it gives CASSDGLGGSNSPLHF.

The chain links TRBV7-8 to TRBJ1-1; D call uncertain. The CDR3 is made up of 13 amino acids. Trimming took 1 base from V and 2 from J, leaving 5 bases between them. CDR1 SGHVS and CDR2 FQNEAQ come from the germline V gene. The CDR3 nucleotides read TGTGCCAGCAGCTTAGAGGGAAACACTGAAGCTTTCTTT. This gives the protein CASSLEGNTEAFF.

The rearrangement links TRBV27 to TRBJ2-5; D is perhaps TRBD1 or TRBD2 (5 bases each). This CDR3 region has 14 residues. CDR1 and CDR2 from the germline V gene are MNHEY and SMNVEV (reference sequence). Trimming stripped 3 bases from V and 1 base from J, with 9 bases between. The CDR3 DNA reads TGTGCCAGCAGTTTTGGGGCGGGCCAAGAGACCCAGTACTTC. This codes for CASSFGAGQETQYF.

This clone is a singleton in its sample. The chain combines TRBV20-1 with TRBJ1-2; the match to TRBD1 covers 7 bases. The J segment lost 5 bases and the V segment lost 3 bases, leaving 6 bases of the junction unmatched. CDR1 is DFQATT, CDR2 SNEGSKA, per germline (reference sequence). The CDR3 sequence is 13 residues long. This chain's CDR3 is CSASAGTAYGYTF. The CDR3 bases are TGCAGTGCTAGTGCCGGGACAGCGTATGGCTACACCTTC.

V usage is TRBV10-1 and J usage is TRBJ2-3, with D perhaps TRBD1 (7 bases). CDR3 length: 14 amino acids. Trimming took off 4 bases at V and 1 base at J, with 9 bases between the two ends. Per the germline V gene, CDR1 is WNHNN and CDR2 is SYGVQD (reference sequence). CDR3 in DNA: TGCGCCAGCAGTGGCGGGACAGGCACAGATACGCAGTATTTT. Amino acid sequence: CASSGGTGTDTQYF.

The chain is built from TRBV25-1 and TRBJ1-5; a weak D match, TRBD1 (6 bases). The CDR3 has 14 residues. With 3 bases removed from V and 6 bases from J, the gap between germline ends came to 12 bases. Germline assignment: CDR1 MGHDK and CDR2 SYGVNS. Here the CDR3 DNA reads TGTGCCAGCAGTGAGGCGGGGGGCATTCAGCCCCAGCATTTT. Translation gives CASSEAGGIQPQHF.

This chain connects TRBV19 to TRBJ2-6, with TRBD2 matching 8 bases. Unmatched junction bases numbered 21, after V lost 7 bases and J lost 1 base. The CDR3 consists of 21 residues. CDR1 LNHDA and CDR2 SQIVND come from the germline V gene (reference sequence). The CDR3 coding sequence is TGTGCCAGTATGGTCGGGACTAGGACGAAATACCTCCAATCTGGGGCCAACGTCCTGACTTTC. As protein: CASMVGTRTKYLQSGANVLTF.

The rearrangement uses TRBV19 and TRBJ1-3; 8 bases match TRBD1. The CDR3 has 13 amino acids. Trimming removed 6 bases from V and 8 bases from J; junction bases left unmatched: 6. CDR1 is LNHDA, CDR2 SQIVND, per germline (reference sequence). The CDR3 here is CASSTGGMYTIYF. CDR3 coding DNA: TGTGCCAGTAGCACAGGGGGTATGTACACCATATATTTT.

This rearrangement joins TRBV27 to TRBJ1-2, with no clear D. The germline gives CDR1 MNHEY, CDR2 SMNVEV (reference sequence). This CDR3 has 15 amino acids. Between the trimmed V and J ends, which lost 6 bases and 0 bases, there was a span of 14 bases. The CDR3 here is CASRAGARANYGYTF. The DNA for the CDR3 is TGTGCCAGCAGGGCCGGCGCGCGGGCTAACTATGGCTACACCTTC.

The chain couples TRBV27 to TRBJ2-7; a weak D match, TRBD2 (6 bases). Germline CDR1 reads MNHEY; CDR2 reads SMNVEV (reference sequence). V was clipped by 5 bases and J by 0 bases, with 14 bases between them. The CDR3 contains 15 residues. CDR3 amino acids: CASSGNLALSYEQYF. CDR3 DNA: TGTGCCAGCAGTGGAAATCTAGCGCTCTCCTACGAGCAGTACTTC.

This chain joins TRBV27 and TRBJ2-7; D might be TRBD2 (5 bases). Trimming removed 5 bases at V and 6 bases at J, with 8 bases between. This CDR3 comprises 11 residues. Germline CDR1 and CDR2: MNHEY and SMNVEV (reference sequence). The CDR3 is CASSRGGEQYF. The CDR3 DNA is TGTGCCAGCAGTCGAGGAGGCGAGCAGTACTTC.

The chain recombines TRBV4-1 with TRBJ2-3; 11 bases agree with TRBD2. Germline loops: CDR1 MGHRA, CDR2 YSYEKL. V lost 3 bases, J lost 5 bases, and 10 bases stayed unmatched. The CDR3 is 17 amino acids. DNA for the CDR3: TGCGCCAGCAGCCATGTTAGCGGGAGGGCCCGTAGAGATACGCAGTATTTT. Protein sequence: CASSHVSGRARRDTQYF.

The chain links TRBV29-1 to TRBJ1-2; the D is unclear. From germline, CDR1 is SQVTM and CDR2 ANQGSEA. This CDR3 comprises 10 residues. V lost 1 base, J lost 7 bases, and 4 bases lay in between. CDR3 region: CSVEGGGYTF. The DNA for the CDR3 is TGCAGCGTTGAAGGAGGTGGCTACACCTTC.

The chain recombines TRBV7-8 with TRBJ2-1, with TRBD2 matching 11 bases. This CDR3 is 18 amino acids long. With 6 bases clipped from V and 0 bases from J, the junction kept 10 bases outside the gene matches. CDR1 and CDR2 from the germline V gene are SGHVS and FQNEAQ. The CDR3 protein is CASSPTGGTSGSYNEQFF. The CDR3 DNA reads TGTGCCAGCAGTCCGACCGGGGGGACTAGCGGCTCCTACAATGAGCAGTTCTTC.

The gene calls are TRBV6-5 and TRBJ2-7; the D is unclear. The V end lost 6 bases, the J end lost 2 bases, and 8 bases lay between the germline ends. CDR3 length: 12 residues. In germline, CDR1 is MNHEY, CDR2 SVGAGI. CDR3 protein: CASSKQTYEQYF. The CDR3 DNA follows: TGTGCCAGCAGCAAGCAAACCTACGAGCAGTACTTC.

The chain's CDR3 is CASSPLGRGQETQYF. CDR3 sequence (DNA): TGTGCCAGCAGTCCTCTTGGGCGGGGCCAAGAGACCCAGTACTTC. This chain links TRBV14 with TRBJ2-5, with D possibly matching TRBD2 (6 bases). Trimming cost V 6 bases and J 1 base, with 15 bases left between them. CDR3 length: 15 amino acids. Germline CDR1 is SGHDN and CDR2 is FVKESK.

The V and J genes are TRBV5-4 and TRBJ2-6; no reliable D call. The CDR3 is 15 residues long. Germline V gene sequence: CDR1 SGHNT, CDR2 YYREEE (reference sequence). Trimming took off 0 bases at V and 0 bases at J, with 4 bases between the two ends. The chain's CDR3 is CASSLDLSGANVLTF. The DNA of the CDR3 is TGTGCCAGCAGCTTGGACCTCTCTGGGGCCAACGTCCTGACTTTC.

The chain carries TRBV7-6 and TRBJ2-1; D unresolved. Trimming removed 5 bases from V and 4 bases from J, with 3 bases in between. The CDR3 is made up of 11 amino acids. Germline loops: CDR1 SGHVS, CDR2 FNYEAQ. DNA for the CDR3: TGTGCCAGCAGCCGTTACAATGAGCAGTTCTTC. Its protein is CASSRYNEQFF. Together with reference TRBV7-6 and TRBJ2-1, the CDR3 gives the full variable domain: GAGVSQSPRYKVTKRGQDVALRCDPISGHVSLYWYRQALGQGPEFLTYFNYEAQQDKSGLPNDRFSAERPEGSISTLTIQRTEQRDSAMYRCASSRYNEQFFGPGTRLTVL.

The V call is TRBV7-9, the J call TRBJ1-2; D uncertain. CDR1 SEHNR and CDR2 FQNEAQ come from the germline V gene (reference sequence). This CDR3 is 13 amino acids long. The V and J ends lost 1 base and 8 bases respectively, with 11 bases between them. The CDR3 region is CASSLGTRRGYTF. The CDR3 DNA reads TGTGCCAGCAGCTTAGGAACCAGGCGCGGCTACACCTTC.

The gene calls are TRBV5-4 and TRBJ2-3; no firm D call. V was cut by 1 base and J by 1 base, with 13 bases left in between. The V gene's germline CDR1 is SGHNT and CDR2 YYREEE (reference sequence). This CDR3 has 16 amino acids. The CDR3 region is CASSLNPGWGTDTQYF. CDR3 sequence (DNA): TGTGCCAGCAGCTTGAATCCCGGGTGGGGCACAGATACGCAGTATTTT.

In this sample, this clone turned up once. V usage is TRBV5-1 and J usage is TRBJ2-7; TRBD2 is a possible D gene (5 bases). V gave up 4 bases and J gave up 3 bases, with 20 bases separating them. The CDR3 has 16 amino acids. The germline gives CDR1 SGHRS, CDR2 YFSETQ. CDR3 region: CASSPWRVSKVYEQYF. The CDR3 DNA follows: TGCGCCAGCAGCCCGTGGCGGGTCTCTAAGGTCTACGAGCAGTACTTC.

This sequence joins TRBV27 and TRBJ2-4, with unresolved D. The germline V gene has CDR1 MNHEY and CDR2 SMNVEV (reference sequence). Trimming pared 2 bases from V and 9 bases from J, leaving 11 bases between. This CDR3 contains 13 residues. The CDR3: CASSLEPSGIQYF. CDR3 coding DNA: TGTGCCAGCAGTTTAGAACCTTCGGGCATTCAGTACTTC.

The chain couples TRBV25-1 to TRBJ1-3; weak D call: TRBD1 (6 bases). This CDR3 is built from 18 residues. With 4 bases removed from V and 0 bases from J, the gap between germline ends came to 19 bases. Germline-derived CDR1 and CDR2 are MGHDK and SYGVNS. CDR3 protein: CASSAGHLTGPSGNTIYF. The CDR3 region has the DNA TGTGCCAGCAGTGCGGGACATTTGACAGGCCCCTCTGGAAACACCATATATTTT.